What follows describes a single TCR beta chain. This sample is part of a study of shared clonotypes between healthy human individuals. The input for sorted-subset replicate PCRs was about 0.2 ug DNA, some 28,000 T cell genomes. The table came from immunoSEQ multiplex PCR; TCRdb's copy has only in-frame clones and leaves some out. The sample consists of about 2 million clones, approximately 95% of them appearing once. The germline V gene encodes CDR1 SGHAT and CDR2 FQNNGV. V lost 0 bases and J 13 bases, leaving 12 bases between the germline ends. The CDR3 contains 13 residues. This receptor was obtained from a man younger than 30 in good health. The chain employs TRBV11-2 and TRBJ1-4; D perhaps matches TRBD1 (5 bases). The sequenced sample was naive CD4+ T cells sorted from blood. Subset reported: CD45RA+ positively selected. The CDR3 loop reads CASSLDRVGPLFF. In DNA, the CDR3 is TGTGCCAGCAGCTTAGATCGGGTGGGGCCACTGTTTTTT. The full variable domain, with the rest looked up from reference TRBV11-2 and TRBJ1-4, is EAGVAQSPRYKIIEKRQSVAFWCNPISGHATLYWYQQILGQGPKLLIQFQNNGVVDDSQLPKDRFSAERLKGVDSTLKIQPAKLEDSAVYLCASSLDRVGPLFFGSGTQLSVL.